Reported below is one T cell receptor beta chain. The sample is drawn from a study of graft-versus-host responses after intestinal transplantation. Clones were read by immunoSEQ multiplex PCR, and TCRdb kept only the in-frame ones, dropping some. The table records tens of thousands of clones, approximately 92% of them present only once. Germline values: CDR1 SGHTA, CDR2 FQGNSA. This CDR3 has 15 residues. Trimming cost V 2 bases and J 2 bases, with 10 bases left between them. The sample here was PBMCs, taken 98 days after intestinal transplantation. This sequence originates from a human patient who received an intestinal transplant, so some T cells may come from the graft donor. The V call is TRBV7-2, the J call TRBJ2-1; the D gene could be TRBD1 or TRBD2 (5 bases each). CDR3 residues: CASSLSRGPYNEQFF. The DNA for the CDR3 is TGTGCCAGCAGCTTATCGAGGGGACCCTACAATGAGCAGTTCTTC.